What follows describes a single TCR beta chain. Its recognized antigen is unknown. It has no much larger one-base neighbor in the sample; base qualities were not kept. These data originate in a study of blood T cell repertoires in COVID-19 (dated by TCRdb to about 2020). With regard to the full study: Samples from collaborators originated in the United States, Italy and Spain and spanned both the acute and convalescent phases of COVID-19. The sample metadata nearly always contained a de-identified subject ID, COVID-19 status, age in years and sex. Where available, HLA class I and class II types were obtained from metadata supplied by the sample provider rather than from assay-based typing. The dataset comprised deeply sampled blood TCRbeta repertoires from subjects exposed to, actively infected with, or recovered from COVID-19. The samples were drawn from the first 160 participants of the ongoing ImmuneRACE study and from roughly 1,300 subjects provided by 6 global collaborators. A freely available public database, intended as a resource for researchers studying the immune response to SARS-CoV-2, is where the repertoires were released. The prospective study material was composed of cDNA or gDNA derived from T cells, B-cell-depleted T cells, or PBMCs. What the research found in general, with its limitations: The amount of clinical and demographic metadata varied by source and participant and was provided uncurated.

The germline ends are 11 bases apart after V is trimmed by 4 bases and J by 1 base. The CDR3, cysteine through phenylalanine, is 14 amino acids long. Left in the record is the CDR3 DNA by itself, 42 bases read in frame from the first base. From the germline V gene (reference sequence), CDR1 is SGHNT and CDR2 is YYREEE. The immunoSEQ Assay, a bias-controlled multiplex PCR, was used to amplify TCRbeta CDR3 regions from genomic DNA. The study's own analysis went as follows. Nucleated cell counts per sample were estimated from amplification of reference gene primers within the assay. To quantify the absolute abundance of each unique TCRbeta CDR3 rearrangement, sequence reads were collapsed and filtered. Productive Simpson clonality was computed per sample as the square root of Simpson's diversity index over productive rearrangements. Imported from immuneACCESS, the table was reduced by TCRdb to in-frame sequences with V and J called. These copies leave out some clones; in studies compared against another copy, an unresolved V gene accounts for under half, and the cause of the remainder is not known. The D gene and trimming were derived from the DNA, and the V and J assignments and clone size from that table. For this sample there are 20,000 to 30,000 clones; roughly 94% appear just once. The ten largest clones capture 4% of the sample.

Each collaborating institution followed its own protocols to collect whole blood in K2EDTA tubes. For TCRbeta analysis, collaborator samples were shipped as frozen whole blood, as isolated PBMCs, or as DNA extracted from either sample type. The sample comprised peripheral blood. The chain joins TRBV5-4 to TRBJ2-5, with TRBD1 perhaps the D gene, on 5 matching bases. The receptor comes from a woman in her forties or fifties with active COVID-19. The CDR3 loop reads CASSHLGPQETQYF. The DNA is as follows: TGTGCCAGCAGCCATCTGGGGCCCCAAGAGACCCAGTACTTC.